The 28 T cell receptor beta chains in this list originate from one sample, sequenced in a study of identical twins. TCRdb ran MiXCR on the 5' RACE reads and lists one entry per CDR3 protein. The sample has roughly 1.6 million distinct CDR3 sequences; 25% to 35% are singletons. Sequencing input: cord blood. All receptors come from a newborn girl in good health.

The chain links TRBV9 to TRBJ1-1; a possible D gene is TRBD1 (6 bases). Germline CDR1 and CDR2: SGDLS and YYNGEE. This CDR3 is built from 14 residues. Trimming took off 0 bases at V and 5 bases at J, with 11 bases between the two ends. This CDR3 is CASSVVGGWTEAFF. CDR3 nucleotide sequence: TGTGCCAGCAGCGTAGTAGGGGGGTGGACTGAAGCTTTCTTT.

The V and J genes are TRBV20-1 and TRBJ1-5; tentatively, D is TRBD1 (5 bases). The CDR3 is made up of 13 amino acids. Germline V gene data show CDR1 as DFQATT and CDR2 as SNEGSKA (reference sequence). The V end lost 6 bases, the J end lost 4 bases, and 13 bases lay between the germline ends. CDR3 residues: CSAKSGGNQPQHF. The CDR3 nucleotides read TGCAGTGCCAAGAGCGGGGGGAATCAGCCCCAGCATTTT.

This clonotype was counted many times. This chain uses TRBV12-3 or TRBV12-4 with TRBJ2-7, with D unclear. With 1 base removed from V and 5 bases from J, the gap between germline ends came to 6 bases. The CDR3 sequence is 12 residues long. The CDR3 DNA reads as TGTGCCAGCAGTTTAGGTTGGGACGAGCAGTACTTC. Its protein is CASSLGWDEQYF.

The rearrangement links TRBV6-2 or TRBV6-3 to TRBJ2-7, with 9 bases that match TRBD2. Germline CDR1 and CDR2: MNHEY and SVGEGT. This CDR3 has 14 residues. The junction had 6 bases not matched to a gene; V was cut back by 6 bases and J by 3 bases. The CDR3 bases are TGTGCCAGCAGAAGAGCGGGGGGAAACTACGAGCAGTACTTC. Protein product: CASRRAGGNYEQYF.

This clonotype was seen a handful of times. The rearrangement links TRBV29-1 to TRBJ2-5; D uncertain. This CDR3 is built from 15 residues. Trimming stripped 3 bases from V and 0 bases from J, with 14 bases between. Looked up from germline, CDR1 is SQVTM and CDR2 is ANQGSEA. The CDR3: CSVERPQGNQETQYF. The CDR3 DNA is TGCAGCGTTGAGCGCCCACAAGGGAACCAAGAGACCCAGTACTTC.

In the case of this clonotype: One end of the junction varies from germline; a read error may be responsible. The chain employs TRBV6-1 and TRBJ2-7; no firm D call. In germline, CDR1 is MNHNS, CDR2 SASEGT. This CDR3 comprises 13 residues. The CDR3 bases are TGTGCCAACAGTGGAATGGTCTCCTACGAGCAGTACTTC. Protein: CANSGMVSYEQYF.

In this sample, this clonotype turned up a few times. The V call is TRBV20-1, the J call TRBJ2-7, with 7 bases that match TRBD2. Germline V gives CDR1 DFQATT, CDR2 SNEGSKA (reference sequence). The CDR3 spans 16 residues. Trimming at V came to 3 bases and at J to 7 bases, leaving 18 bases not matched to a gene. The CDR3 is CSARNPSGLWAHEQYF. The CDR3 nucleotides are TGCAGTGCTAGGAATCCTAGCGGCCTCTGGGCTCATGAGCAGTACTTC.

The chain recombines TRBV12-3 or TRBV12-4 with TRBJ1-2, with D unclear. CDR3 length: 15 residues. The V gene lost 5 bases and the J gene lost 3 bases, with 16 bases spanning the gap. The CDR3 bases are TGTGCCAGCAGTGGCCCCCGGGTGGGCGACTATGGCTACACCTTC. This codes for CASSGPRVGDYGYTF.

A few counts support this clonotype. This chain uses TRBV5-1 with TRBJ2-1; a weak D match, TRBD2 (6 bases). V dropped 4 bases and J dropped 0 bases, with 14 bases sitting between them. This CDR3 contains 16 residues. Germline CDR1 and CDR2: SGHRS and YFSETQ. CDR3 loop: CASSALARSSYNEQFF. CDR3 DNA sequence: TGCGCCAGCAGCGCCCTAGCGAGAAGCTCCTACAATGAGCAGTTCTTC.

This clonotype was observed a handful of times. This chain connects TRBV18 to TRBJ1-2; D is perhaps TRBD1 (6 bases). Germline CDR1 is KGHSH and CDR2 is LQKENI. This CDR3 has 13 amino acids. Trimming removed 0 bases at V and 8 bases at J, with 10 bases between. The CDR3 loop is CASSPPGQLGYTF. CDR3 DNA sequence: TGTGCCAGCTCACCACCTGGACAGTTGGGCTACACCTTC.

The J gene is TRBJ2-4, the V gene TRBV12-3 or TRBV12-4; tentative D call: TRBD1 (5 bases). The end of the DNA is better explained by TRBJ2-7, so the J call may be wrong. This CDR3 spans 14 amino acids. The DNA of the CDR3 is TGTGCCAGCAGTTCCAGAACAGGAGTCTACGAGCAGTACTTC. It codes for CASSSRTGVYEQYF.

In this sample, this clonotype turned up once. The chain carries TRBV12-3 or TRBV12-4 and TRBJ2-2; 9 nucleotides agree with TRBD1. CDR3 size: 16 residues. The V gene end was trimmed by 3 bases and the J gene end by 6 bases; junction bases not matched to a gene: 8. CDR3 nucleotide sequence: TGTGCCAGCAGTTTCCATCCGGGACAGGGTCCCGGGGAGCTGTTTTTT. It codes for CASSFHPGQGPGELFF.

Remarks on this clonotype: One junction end does not reproduce the germline sequence, and a read error may be involved. The V gene is TRBV2, the J gene TRBJ1-5; D is unresolved. This CDR3 has 14 residues. Germline V gives CDR1 SNHLY, CDR2 FYNNEI. CDR3 coding DNA: TGTGCCTGCAGTGAGGACCCCGCGGGGCAGCCCCAGCATTTT. Residues: CACSEDPAGQPQHF.

The sample holds a few counts of this clonotype. The V gene is TRBV27, the J gene TRBJ2-3; perhaps TRBD1 as D (6 bases). From germline, CDR1 is MNHEY and CDR2 SMNVEV (reference sequence). The CDR3 contains 14 residues. Trimming took off 5 bases at V and 8 bases at J, with 17 bases between the two ends. CDR3 bases: TGTGCCAGCAGTCTACGGACAGCGGTGGTTACGCAGTATTTT. Its protein is CASSLRTAVVTQYF.

The genes are TRBV28 and TRBJ1-6, with D tentatively TRBD1 (5 bases). V was trimmed by 2 bases and J by 0 bases, leaving 17 bases between them. The CDR3 sequence is 19 residues long. CDR1 is MDHEN and CDR2 is SYDVKM in the germline V gene. CDR3 bases: TGTGCCAGCAGTTTAGGGGACCTGTTAGGGAGCTCCTATAATTCACCCCTCCACTTT. Protein: CASSLGDLLGSSYNSPLHF. Together with reference TRBV28 and TRBJ1-6, the CDR3 gives the full variable domain: DVKVTQSSRYLVKRTGEKVFLECVQDMDHENMFWYRQDPGLGLRLIYFSYDVKMKEKGDIPEGYSVSREKKERFSLILESASTNQTSMYLCASSLGDLLGSSYNSPLHFGNGTRLTVT.

The chain recombines TRBV3-1 with TRBJ2-4, with 7 nucleotides matching TRBD1. Trimming at V came to 0 bases and at J to 8 bases, leaving 4 bases not matched to a gene. The germline V gene encodes CDR1 LGHDT and CDR2 YNNKEL (reference sequence). CDR3 length: 14 residues. This chain's CDR3 is CASSQDWQGDIQYF. As DNA, the CDR3 is TGTGCCAGCAGCCAAGATTGGCAGGGGGACATTCAGTACTTC.

This clonotype was counted only a few times. V usage is TRBV24-1 and J usage is TRBJ2-5; 7 bases align to TRBD1. CDR1 is KGHDR, CDR2 SFDVKD, per germline. V shed 3 bases and J 1 base; nucleotides not matched to a gene: 4. The CDR3 consists of 15 residues. This chain's CDR3 is CATSDTRDSQETQYF. CDR3 bases: TGTGCCACCAGTGATACCCGGGACAGCCAAGAGACCCAGTACTTC.

The table lists this clonotype with a few counts. This chain joins TRBV20-1 and TRBJ2-7; TRBD1 agrees at 8 bases. The V gene's germline CDR1 is DFQATT and CDR2 SNEGSKA (reference sequence). With 1 base clipped from V and 2 bases from J, the junction kept 10 bases outside the gene matches. There are 16 residues in the CDR3. In nucleotides, the CDR3 is TGCAGTGCTAGAGCTATCCCGGGACAGGAGACCTACGAGCAGTACTTC. It encodes CSARAIPGQETYEQYF.

Notes on this clonotype: A read error may account for a junction end that differs from germline. The rearrangement joins TRBV20-1 to TRBJ2-3; D is uncertain. Germline CDR1 is DFQATT and CDR2 is SNEGSKA (reference sequence). The CDR3 is 12 residues long. This chain's CDR3 is CSARTSRDTQYF. CDR3 nucleotide sequence: TGCAGTGCTCGGACCAGCAGAGATACGCAGTATTTT.

This clonotype was detected a few times. A much larger clone differs from this one at a single base, so this may be a read error. The chain has TRBV27 and TRBJ1-2; 8 bases agree with TRBD1. The CDR3 runs to 14 residues. The germline V gene has CDR1 MNHEY and CDR2 SMNVEV (reference sequence). The V segment lost 1 base and the J segment 3 bases; nucleotides outside the gene matches: 1. This CDR3 is CASSLYRGYYGYTF. The CDR3 DNA is TGTGCCAGCAGTTTATACAGGGGGTACTATGGCTACACCTTC.

The V and J genes are TRBV5-8 and TRBJ2-4, with TRBD2 matching 10 bases. With the DNA end fitting TRBJ2-7 better, the J assignment may be wrong. CDR3 length: 15 residues. Looked up from germline, CDR1 is SGHTS and CDR2 is YDEGEE. In nucleotides, the CDR3 is TGTGCCAGCAGCTTGGAAAGCGGGAGGGCCTACGAGCAGTACTTC. This codes for CASSLESGRAYEQYF.

This rearrangement joins TRBV20-1 to TRBJ1-4, with TRBD1 matching over 7 bases. J lost 7 bases, V lost 3 bases, and 11 bases had no gene match. The CDR3 totals 15 residues. Germline V lookup: CDR1 DFQATT, CDR2 SNEGSKA (reference sequence). The CDR3 region is CSASTDRALGEKLFF. In DNA, the CDR3 is TGCAGTGCTAGCACAGACAGGGCGCTAGGTGAAAAACTGTTTTTT.

The V and J genes are TRBV14 and TRBJ2-1; 7 bases map to TRBD2. The V and J ends lost 0 bases and 5 bases, in that order; junction bases with no gene match: 7. Looked up from germline, CDR1 is SGHDN and CDR2 is FVKESK. The CDR3 runs 16 residues. CDR3 nucleotide sequence: TGTGCCAGCAGCCAAGATAAGCGGGGCACCCACAATGAGCAGTTCTTC. Its translation is CASSQDKRGTHNEQFF.

The V call is TRBV12-3 or TRBV12-4, the J call TRBJ1-4; D not resolved. CDR3 length: 13 amino acids. The ends were cut back, 7 bases at V and 8 bases at J, with 14 bases in the middle. As DNA, the CDR3 is TGTGCCAGCACCTCTCAACTGGGGGAAAAACTGTTTTTT. Amino acids: CASTSQLGEKLFF.

V is TRBV20-1 and J is TRBJ1-2; the D gene is possibly TRBD1 (6 bases). From germline, CDR1 is DFQATT and CDR2 SNEGSKA (reference sequence). The CDR3 runs to 15 residues. Trimming cost V 6 bases and J 7 bases, with 24 bases left between them. In nucleotides, the CDR3 is TGCAGTGCCGAGACTCGAGGACAGATGACTGGTGGCTACACCTTC. Translated: CSAETRGQMTGGYTF.

This clonotype was picked up a small number of times. In DNA, the CDR3 is TGTGCCAGCAGTTACTCGATTTTTGCGGGGGGGTCAGGTGAGCAGTTCTTC. It encodes CASSYSIFAGGSGEQFF. J is TRBJ2-1 and V is TRBV6-6; 9 bases are shared with TRBD2. Trimming cost V 0 bases and J 9 bases; bases outside gene matches: 12. Per the germline V gene, CDR1 is MNHNY and CDR2 is SVGAGI (reference sequence). The CDR3 has 17 amino acids.

This clonotype has only a few counts. The chain combines TRBV18 with TRBJ2-7; 8 bases align to TRBD2. The DNA matches TRBJ2-5 better at its end, which makes the J call doubtful. The germline V gene encodes CDR1 KGHSH and CDR2 LQKENI. CDR3 length: 15 amino acids. CDR3 sequence: CASSPSFEREETQYF. CDR3 bases: TGTGCCAGCTCACCATCTTTTGAGCGGGAGGAGACCCAGTACTTC.

The gene calls are TRBV6-2 or TRBV6-3 and TRBJ1-1; D is unclear. This CDR3 spans 11 amino acids. CDR1 is MNHEY and CDR2 is SVGEGT in the germline V gene. V lost 0 bases, J lost 7 bases, and 3 bases lay in between. CDR3 protein: CASSYSVEAFF. Here the CDR3 DNA reads TGTGCCAGCAGTTACTCCGTTGAAGCTTTCTTT.